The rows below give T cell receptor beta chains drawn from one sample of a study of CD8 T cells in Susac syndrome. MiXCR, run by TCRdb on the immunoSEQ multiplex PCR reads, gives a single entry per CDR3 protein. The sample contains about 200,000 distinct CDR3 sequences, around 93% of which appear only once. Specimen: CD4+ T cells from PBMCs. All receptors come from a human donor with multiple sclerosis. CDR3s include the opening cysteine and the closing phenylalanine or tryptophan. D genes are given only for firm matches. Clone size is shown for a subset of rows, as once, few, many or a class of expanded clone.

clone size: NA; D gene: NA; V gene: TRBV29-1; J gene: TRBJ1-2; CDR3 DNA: TGCAGCGTTGCATCAGGAGCTAACTATGGCTACACCTTC; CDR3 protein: CSVASGANYGYTF
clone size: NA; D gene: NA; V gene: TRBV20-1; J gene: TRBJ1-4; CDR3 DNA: TGCAGTGCTTTAGTCCGTGAAAAACTGTTTTTT; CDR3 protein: CSALVREKLFF
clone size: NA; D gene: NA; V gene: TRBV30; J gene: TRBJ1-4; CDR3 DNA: TGTGCCTGGAGTGTAACGACAGGTAGTGAAAAACTGTTTTTT; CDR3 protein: CAWSVTTGSEKLFF
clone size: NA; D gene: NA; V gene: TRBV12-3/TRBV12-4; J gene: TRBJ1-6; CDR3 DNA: TGTGCCAGCAGTTTAGTGGGGGTCCCCTCCTATAATTCACCCCTCCACTTT; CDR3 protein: CASSLVGVPSYNSPLHF
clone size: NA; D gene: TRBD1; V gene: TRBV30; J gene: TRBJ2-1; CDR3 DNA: TGTGCCGGCAACCGGGACAGACTCTACAATGAGCAGTTCTTC; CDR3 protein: CAGNRDRLYNEQFF
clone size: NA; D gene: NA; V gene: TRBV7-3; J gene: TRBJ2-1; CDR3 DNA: TGTGCCAGCAGCGCGGAGCGGGCCATGGTAAATGAGCAGTTCTTC; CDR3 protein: CASSAERAMVNEQFF
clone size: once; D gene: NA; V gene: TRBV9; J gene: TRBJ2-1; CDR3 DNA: TGTGCCAGCAGCGGCCCCTCCCTGGATGAGCAGTTCTTC; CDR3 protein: CASSGPSLDEQFF
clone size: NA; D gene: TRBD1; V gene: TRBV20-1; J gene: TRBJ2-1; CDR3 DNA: TGCAGTGCTAGAGGACAGGGGCCGGCGCAGTTCTTC; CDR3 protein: CSARGQGPAQFF
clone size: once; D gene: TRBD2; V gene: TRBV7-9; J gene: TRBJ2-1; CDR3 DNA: TGTGCCAGCAGCTTGGACACTAGCGGGGGTTTATTCTTC; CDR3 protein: CASSLDTSGGLFF
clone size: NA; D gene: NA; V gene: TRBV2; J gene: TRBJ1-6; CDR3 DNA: TGTGCCAGCAGTGAAGCGCGGAGGGGAAGGGCCCCCCTCCACTTT; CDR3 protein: CASSEARRGRAPLHF
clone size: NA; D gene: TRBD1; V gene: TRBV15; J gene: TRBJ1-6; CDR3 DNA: TGTGCCACCAGCAGAGGACAGGGTAATTCACCCCTCCACTTT; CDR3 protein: CATSRGQGNSPLHF
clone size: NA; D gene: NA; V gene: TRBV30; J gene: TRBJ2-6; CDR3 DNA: TGTGCCTGGAGAATTACTGGGGCCAACGTCCTGACTTTC; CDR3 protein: CAWRITGANVLTF
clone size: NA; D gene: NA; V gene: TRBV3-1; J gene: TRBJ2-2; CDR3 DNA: TGTGCCAGCAGTCACACCGGGGAGCTGTTTTTT; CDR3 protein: CASSHTGELFF
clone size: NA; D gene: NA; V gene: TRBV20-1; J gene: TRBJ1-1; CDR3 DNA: TGCAGTGCTAGGGATGTCACTGAAGCTTTCTTT; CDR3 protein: CSARDVTEAFF
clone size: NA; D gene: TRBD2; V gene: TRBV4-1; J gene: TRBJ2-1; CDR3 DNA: TGCGCCAGCAGCCAAGAACCTAGCGGGGGCTACAATGAGCAGTTCTTC; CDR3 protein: CASSQEPSGGYNEQFF
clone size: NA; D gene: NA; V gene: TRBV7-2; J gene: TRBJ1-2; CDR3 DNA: TGTGCCAGCATCCCGATGGGGGGGAACTATGGCTACACCTTC; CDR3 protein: CASIPMGGNYGYTF
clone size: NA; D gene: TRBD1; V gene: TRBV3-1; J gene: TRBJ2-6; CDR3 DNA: TGTGCCAGCAGCCAAGCCCCCCAGGGGGCGCCCGGGGCCAACGTCCTGACTTTC; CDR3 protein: CASSQAPQGAPGANVLTF
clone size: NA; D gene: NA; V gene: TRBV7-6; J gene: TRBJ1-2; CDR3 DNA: TGTGCCAGCAGCCCCGGAATAGGCGGGGCCGGTGGCTACACCTTC; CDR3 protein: CASSPGIGGAGGYTF
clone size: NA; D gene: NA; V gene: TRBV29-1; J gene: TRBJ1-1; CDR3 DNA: TGCAGCGTTGGGAGCAGCCTGAACACTGAAGCTTTCTTT; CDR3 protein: CSVGSSLNTEAFF
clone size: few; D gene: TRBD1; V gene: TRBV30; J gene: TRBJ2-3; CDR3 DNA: TGTGCCTGGAAGACCGGACAGGGGCACACAGATACGCAGTATTTT; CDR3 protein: CAWKTGQGHTDTQYF
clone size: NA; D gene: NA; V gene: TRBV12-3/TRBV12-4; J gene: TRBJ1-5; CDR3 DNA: TGTGCCAGCAGTTTACAGGGACGCCAGCCCCAGCATTTT; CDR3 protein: CASSLQGRQPQHF
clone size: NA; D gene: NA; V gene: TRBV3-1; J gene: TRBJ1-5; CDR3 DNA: TGTGCCAGCAGCCAAGCCAGTGGGCGTAGCAATCAGCCCCAGCATTTT; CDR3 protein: CASSQASGRSNQPQHF
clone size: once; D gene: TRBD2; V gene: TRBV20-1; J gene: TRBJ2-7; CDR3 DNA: TGCAGTGCCCCGGGGGGGCCGGGCGAGCAGTACTTC; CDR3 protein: CSAPGGPGEQYF
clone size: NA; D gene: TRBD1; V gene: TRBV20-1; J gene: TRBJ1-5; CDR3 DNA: TGCAGTGCTAGAGATAACTATGGGACAGCGTATAGCAATCAGCCCCAGCATTTT; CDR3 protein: CSARDNYGTAYSNQPQHF
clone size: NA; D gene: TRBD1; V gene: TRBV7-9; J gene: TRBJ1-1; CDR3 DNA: TGTGCCAGCAGCTTAGGGACAGGGAACACTGAAGCTTTCTTT; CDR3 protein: CASSLGTGNTEAFF
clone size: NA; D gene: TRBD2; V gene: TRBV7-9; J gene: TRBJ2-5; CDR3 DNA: TGTGCCAGCAGCTCGACTAGCGCCCAAGAGACCCAGTACTTC; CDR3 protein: CASSSTSAQETQYF
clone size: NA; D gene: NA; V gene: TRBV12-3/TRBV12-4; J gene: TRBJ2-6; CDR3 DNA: TGTGCCAGCTGCCTGAGCTCTGGGGCCAACGTCCTGACTTTC; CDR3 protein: CASCLSSGANVLTF
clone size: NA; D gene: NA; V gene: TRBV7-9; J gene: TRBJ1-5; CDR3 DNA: TGTGCCAGCAGCTTGGAGAATCAGCCCCAGCATTTT; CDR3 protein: CASSLENQPQHF
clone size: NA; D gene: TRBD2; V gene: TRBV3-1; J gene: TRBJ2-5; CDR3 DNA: TGTGCCAGCAGCTACCCAGGACTAGCGGGGGGGCCGGGTCGAGAGACCCAGTACTTC; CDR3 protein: CASSYPGLAGGPGRETQYF
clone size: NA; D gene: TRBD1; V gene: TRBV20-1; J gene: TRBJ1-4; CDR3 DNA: TGCAGTGCTAGGGGGGACAGCGGAAAACTGTTTTTT; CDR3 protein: CSARGDSGKLFF
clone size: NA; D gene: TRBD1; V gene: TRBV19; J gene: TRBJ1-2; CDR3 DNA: TGTGCCAGCTCACGCGGACAGGTTCAAGGCTACACCTTC; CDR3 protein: CASSRGQVQGYTF
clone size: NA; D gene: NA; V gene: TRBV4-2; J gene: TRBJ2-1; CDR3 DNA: TGTGCCAGCAGCCAAGGGACGGGACTGAGCTCCTACAATGAGCAGTTCTTC; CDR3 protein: CASSQGTGLSSYNEQFF
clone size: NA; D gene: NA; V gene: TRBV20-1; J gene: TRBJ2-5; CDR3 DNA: TGCAGTGCCACCGATTGGCTAAAGGTTGGGACACAAGAGACCCAGTACTTC; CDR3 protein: CSATDWLKVGTQETQYF
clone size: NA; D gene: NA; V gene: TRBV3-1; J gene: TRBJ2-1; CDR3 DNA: TGTGCCAGCAGCCACTATAGCGTTAGCTCCTACAATGAGCAGTTCTTC; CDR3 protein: CASSHYSVSSYNEQFF
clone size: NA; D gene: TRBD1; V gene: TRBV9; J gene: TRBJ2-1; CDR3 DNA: TGTGCCAGCAGCGTCGCGCCCGGGACAGGGGCTTCTGAGCAGTTCTTC; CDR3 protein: CASSVAPGTGASEQFF
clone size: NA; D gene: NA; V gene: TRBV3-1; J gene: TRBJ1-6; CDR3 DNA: TGTGCCAGCAGCCCTGTACATGCACCCCTCCACTTT; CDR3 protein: CASSPVHAPLHF
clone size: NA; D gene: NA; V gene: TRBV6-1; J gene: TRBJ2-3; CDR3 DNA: TGTGCCAGCAGTGAAATTCGCGGGGCCCGGGATACGCAGTATTTT; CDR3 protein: CASSEIRGARDTQYF
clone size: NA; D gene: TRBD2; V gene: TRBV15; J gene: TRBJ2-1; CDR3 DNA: TGTGCCACCAGTCCCCTCTCTAGCGGGGGTTACAATGAGCAGTTCTTC; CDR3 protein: CATSPLSSGGYNEQFF
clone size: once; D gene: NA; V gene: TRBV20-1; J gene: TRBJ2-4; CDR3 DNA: TGCAGTGCTAGCGGGGGACCCGGGAACATTCAGTACTTC; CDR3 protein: CSASGGPGNIQYF
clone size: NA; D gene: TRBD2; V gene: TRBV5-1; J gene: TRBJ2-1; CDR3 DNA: TGCGCCAGCAGTTATTCGAGCGGGGTTGACAATGAGCAGTTCTTC; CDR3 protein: CASSYSSGVDNEQFF
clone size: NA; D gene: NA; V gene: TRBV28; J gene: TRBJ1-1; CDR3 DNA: TGTGCCAGCAGTGATACAGCTAACACTGAAGCTTTCTTT; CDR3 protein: CASSDTANTEAFF
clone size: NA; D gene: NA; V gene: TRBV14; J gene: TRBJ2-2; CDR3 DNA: TGTGCCAGCAGCCAAGCCGGTAACACCGGGGAGCTGTTTTTT; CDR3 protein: CASSQAGNTGELFF
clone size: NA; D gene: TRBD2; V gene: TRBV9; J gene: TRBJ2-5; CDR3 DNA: TGTGCCAGCAGCGATCTAGCGGGGGGCGAGACCCAGTACTTC; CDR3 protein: CASSDLAGGETQYF
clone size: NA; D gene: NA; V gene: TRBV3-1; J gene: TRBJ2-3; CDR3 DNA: TGTGCCAGTACCCTGGGCCCGTCCTTCACAGATACGCAGTATTTT; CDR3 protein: CASTLGPSFTDTQYF
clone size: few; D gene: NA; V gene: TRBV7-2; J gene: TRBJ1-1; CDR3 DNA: TGTGCCAGCAGTTTGGCCACTGAAGCTTTCTTT; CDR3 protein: CASSLATEAFF
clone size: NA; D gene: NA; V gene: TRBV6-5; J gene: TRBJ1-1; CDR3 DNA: TGTGCCAGCATTCAAACAGGGAGGAACACTGAAGCTTTCTTT; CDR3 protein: CASIQTGRNTEAFF
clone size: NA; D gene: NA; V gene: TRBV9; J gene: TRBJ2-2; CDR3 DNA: TGTGCCAGCAGCGTAGTTGAAAGAACCGGGGAGCTGTTTTTT; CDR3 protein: CASSVVERTGELFF
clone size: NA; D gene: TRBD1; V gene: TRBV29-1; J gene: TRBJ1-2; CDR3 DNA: TGCAGCGTTGAAGACGGACAGGGCAACTATGGCTACACCTTC; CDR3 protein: CSVEDGQGNYGYTF
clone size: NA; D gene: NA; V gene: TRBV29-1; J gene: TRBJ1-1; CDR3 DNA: TGCAGCGCGGGGCCAGGAATGAACACTGAAGCTTTCTTT; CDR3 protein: CSAGPGMNTEAFF